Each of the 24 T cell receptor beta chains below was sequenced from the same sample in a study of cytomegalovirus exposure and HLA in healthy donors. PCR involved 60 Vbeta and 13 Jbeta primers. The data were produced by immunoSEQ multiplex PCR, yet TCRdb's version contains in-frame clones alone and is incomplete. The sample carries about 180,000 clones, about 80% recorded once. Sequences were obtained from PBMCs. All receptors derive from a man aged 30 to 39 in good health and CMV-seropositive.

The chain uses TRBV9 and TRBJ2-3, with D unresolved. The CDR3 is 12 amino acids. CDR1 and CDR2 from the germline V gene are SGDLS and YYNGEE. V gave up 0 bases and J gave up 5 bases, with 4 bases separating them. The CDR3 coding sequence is TGTGCCAGCAGCGTAGCGCGAGATACGCAGTATTTT. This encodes CASSVARDTQYF.

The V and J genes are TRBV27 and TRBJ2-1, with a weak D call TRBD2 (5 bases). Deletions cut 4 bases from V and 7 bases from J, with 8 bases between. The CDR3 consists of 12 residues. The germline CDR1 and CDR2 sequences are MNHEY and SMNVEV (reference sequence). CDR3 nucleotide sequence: TGTGCCAGCAGTTCACTAGTAAATGAGCAGTTCTTC. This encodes CASSSLVNEQFF.

The DNA of the CDR3 is TGTGCCAGCAGCTTGGGGACAGGGAGCCAGCCCCAGCATTTT. Protein: CASSLGTGSQPQHF. The rearrangement joins TRBV5-6 to TRBJ1-5; 8 bases are shared with TRBD1. J gave up 7 bases and V 0 bases, and 3 bases lay outside the gene matches. Germline CDR1 and CDR2: SGHDT and YYEEEE. This CDR3 spans 14 amino acids.

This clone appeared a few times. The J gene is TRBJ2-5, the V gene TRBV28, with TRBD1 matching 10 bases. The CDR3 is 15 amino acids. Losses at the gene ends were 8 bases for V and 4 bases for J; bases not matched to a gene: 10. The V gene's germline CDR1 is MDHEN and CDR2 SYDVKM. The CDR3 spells CASRRQGASRETQYF. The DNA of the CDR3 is TGTGCCAGCCGACGACAGGGGGCATCGCGAGAGACCCAGTACTTC.

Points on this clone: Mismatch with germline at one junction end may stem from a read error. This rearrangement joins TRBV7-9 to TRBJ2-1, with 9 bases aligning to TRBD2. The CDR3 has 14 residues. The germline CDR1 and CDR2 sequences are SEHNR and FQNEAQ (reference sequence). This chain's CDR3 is CSSSLAGEVNEQFF. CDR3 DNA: TGTTCCAGCAGCTTAGCGGGAGAGGTCAATGAGCAGTTCTTC. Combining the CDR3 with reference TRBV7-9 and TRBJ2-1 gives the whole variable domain DTGVSQNPRHKITKRGQNVTFRCDPISEHNRLYWYRQTLGQGPEFLTYFQNEAQLEKSRLLSDRFSAERPKGSFSTLEIQRTEQGDSAMYLCSSSLAGEVNEQFFGPGTRLTVL.

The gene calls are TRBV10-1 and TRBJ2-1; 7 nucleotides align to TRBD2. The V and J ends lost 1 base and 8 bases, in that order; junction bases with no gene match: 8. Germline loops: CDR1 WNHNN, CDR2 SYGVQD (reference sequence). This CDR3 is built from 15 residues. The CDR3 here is CASSEFVGGRDEQFF. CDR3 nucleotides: TGCGCCAGCAGTGAGTTTGTGGGAGGGCGTGATGAGCAGTTCTTC.

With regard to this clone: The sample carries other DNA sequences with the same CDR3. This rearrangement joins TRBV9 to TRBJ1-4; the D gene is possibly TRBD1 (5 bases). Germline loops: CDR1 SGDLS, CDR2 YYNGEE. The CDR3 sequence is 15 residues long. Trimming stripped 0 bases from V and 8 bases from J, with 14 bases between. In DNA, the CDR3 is TGTGCCAGCAGCGTAGTACCAGGGCTGGGGGAAAAACTGTTTTTT. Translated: CASSVVPGLGEKLFF.

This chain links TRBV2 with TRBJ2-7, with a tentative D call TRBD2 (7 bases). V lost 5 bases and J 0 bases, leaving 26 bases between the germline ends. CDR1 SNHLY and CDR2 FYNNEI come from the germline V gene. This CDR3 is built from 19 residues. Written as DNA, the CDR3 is TGTGCCAGCAGTCCCTGGGGGGGCAACGCATCCCCCAGCTCCTACGAGCAGTACTTC. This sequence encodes CASSPWGGNASPSSYEQYF.

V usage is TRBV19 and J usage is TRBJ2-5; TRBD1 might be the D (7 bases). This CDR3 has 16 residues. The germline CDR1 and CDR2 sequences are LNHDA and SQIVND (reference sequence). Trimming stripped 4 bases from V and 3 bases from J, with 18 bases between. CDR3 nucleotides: TGTGCCAGTAGTACGGGGGACAGCCTCGATAAAGAGACCCAGTACTTC. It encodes CASSTGDSLDKETQYF. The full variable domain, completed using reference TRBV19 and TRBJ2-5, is DGGITQSPKYLFRKEGQNVTLSCEQNLNHDAMYWYRQDPGQGLRLIYYSQIVNDFQKGDIAEGYSVSREKKESFPLTVTSAQKNPTAFYLCASSTGDSLDKETQYFGPGTRLLVL.

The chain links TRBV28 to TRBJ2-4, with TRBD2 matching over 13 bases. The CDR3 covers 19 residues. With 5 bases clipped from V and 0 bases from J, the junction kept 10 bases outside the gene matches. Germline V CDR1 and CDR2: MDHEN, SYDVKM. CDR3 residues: CASSLGLAGVPKAKNIQYF. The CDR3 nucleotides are TGTGCCAGCAGTCTAGGACTAGCGGGAGTTCCGAAAGCCAAAAACATTCAGTACTTC.

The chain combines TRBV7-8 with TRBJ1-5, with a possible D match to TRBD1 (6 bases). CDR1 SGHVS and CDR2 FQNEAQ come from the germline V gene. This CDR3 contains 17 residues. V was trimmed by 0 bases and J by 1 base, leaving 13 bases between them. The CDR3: CASSLASTGKSNQPQHF. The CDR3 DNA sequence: TGTGCCAGCAGCTTAGCCTCAACAGGGAAGAGCAATCAGCCCCAGCATTTT.

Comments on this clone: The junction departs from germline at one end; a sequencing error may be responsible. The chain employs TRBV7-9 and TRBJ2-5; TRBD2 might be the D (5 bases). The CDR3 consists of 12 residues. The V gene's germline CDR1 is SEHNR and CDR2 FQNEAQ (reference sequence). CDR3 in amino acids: CSSSPREETQYF. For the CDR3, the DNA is TGTTCCAGCAGCCCTAGGGAGGAGACCCAGTACTTC.

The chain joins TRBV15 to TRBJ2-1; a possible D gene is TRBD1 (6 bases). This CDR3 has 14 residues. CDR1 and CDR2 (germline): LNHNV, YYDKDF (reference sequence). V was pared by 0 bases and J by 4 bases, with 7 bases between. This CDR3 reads CATSRDQGYNEQFF. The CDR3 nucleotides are TGTGCCACCAGCAGAGATCAGGGGTACAATGAGCAGTTCTTC.

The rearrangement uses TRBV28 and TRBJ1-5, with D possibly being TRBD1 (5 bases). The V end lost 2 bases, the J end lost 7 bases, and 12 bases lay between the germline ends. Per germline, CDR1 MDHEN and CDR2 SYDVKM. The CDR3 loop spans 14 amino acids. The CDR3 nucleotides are TGTGCCAGCAGTTTAGGGAGGGGCCAGCAGCCCCAGCATTTT. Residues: CASSLGRGQQPQHF.

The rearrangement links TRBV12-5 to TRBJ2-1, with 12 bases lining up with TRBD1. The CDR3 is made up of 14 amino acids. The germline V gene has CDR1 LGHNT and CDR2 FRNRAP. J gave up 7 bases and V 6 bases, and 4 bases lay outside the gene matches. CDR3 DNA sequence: TGTGCTAGTGGACGGGACAGGGGGCTTAATGAGCAGTTCTTC. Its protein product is CASGRDRGLNEQFF.

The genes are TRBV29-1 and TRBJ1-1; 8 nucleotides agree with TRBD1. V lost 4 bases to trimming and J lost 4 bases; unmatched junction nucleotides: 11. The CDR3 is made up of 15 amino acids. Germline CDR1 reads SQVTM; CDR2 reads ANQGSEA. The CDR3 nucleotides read TGCAGCGTTGCTTTCAGGGGGCGAGGAGGCACTGAAGCTTTCTTT. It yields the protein CSVAFRGRGGTEAFF.

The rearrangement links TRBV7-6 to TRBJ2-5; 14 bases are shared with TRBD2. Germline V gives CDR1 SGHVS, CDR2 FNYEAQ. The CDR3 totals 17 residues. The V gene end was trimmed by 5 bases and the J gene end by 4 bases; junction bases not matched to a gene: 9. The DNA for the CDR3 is TGTGCCAGCAGCCCGGGACTAGCGGGAGCGGGTGGAGAGACCCAGTACTTC. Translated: CASSPGLAGAGGETQYF.

CDR3 sequence reads: CASSFFTSGDTDTQYF. CDR3 DNA sequence: TGTGCCAGCAGCTTCTTTACTAGCGGGGACACAGATACGCAGTATTTT. The genes are TRBV7-9 and TRBJ2-3, with 10 nucleotides matching TRBD2. Trimming took 3 bases from V and 2 from J; bases not matched to a gene: 5. The germline V gene encodes CDR1 SEHNR and CDR2 FQNEAQ (reference sequence). CDR3 length: 16 residues. The full variable domain, its missing parts supplied by reference TRBV7-9 and TRBJ2-3, is DTGVSQNPRHKITKRGQNVTFRCDPISEHNRLYWYRQTLGQGPEFLTYFQNEAQLEKSRLLSDRFSAERPKGSFSTLEIQRTEQGDSAMYLCASSFFTSGDTDTQYFGPGTRLTVL.

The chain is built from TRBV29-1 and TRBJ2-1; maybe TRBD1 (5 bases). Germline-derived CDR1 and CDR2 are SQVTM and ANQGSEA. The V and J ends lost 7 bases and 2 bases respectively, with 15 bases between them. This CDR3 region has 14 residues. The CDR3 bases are TGCAGCGCCGAACTGACAGAGCCCTACAATGAGCAGTTCTTC. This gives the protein CSAELTEPYNEQFF.

Here the CDR3 reads CASSPGLAGGLYNEQFF. CDR3 nucleotide sequence: TGTGCCAGCTCGCCGGGACTAGCGGGGGGGCTCTACAATGAGCAGTTCTTC. The J gene is TRBJ2-1, the V gene TRBV7-8, with TRBD2 identical over 16 bases. J gave up 3 bases and V 8 bases, and 7 bases lay outside the gene matches. From germline, CDR1 is SGHVS and CDR2 FQNEAQ. The length of the CDR3 is 17 residues.

DNA for the CDR3: TGTGCCAGCAGTACGACACCGTATAGCAATCAGCCCCAGCATTTT. Amino acids: CASSTTPYSNQPQHF. The V gene is TRBV27, the J gene TRBJ1-5; no clear D gene. Trimming stripped 5 bases from V and 0 bases from J, with 11 bases between. The length of the CDR3 is 15 residues. Germline-derived CDR1 and CDR2 are MNHEY and SMNVEV (reference sequence).

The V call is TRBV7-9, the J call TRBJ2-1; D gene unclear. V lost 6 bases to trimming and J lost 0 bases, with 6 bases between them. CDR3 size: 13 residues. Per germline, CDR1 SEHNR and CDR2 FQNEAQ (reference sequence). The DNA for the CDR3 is TGTGCCAGCAGTCTGAGCTCCTACAATGAGCAGTTCTTC. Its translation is CASSLSSYNEQFF.

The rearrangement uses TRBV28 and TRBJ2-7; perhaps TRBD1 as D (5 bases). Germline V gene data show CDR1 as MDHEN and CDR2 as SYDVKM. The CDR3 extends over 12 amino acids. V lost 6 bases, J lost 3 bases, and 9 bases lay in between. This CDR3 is CASRDTLYEQYF. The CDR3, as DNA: TGTGCCAGCAGGGACACCCTCTACGAGCAGTACTTC.

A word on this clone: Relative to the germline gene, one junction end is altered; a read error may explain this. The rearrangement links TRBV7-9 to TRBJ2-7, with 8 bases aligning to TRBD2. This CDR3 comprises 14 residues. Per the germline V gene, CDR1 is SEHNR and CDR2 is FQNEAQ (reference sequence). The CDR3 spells CSSSPDGGVYEQYF. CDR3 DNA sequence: TGTTCCAGCAGCCCCGACGGGGGGGTTTACGAGCAGTACTTC.